The clone carrying this T cell receptor (beta chain) has a single count. The sample belongs to a study of blood T cell repertoires in COVID-19. Turning to the study itself: T cells, B-cell-depleted T cells, or PBMCs provided the cDNA or gDNA that served as material.

The CDR3 spans 13 residues. From germline, CDR1 is LNHDA and CDR2 SQIVND (reference sequence). With 5 bases removed from V and 5 bases from J, the gap between germline ends came to 10 bases. Profiling relied on immunoSEQ multiplex PCR, and the TCRdb table lists in-frame clones only, not all of them. The sample includes under 250,000 clones, more than 75% of them seen just once. The TCR originated in a woman between 70 and 85 years old with active or convalescent COVID-19. Material: peripheral blood. This chain connects TRBV19 to TRBJ1-5, with a tentative D call TRBD1 (6 bases). CDR3 sequence reads: CASSVDRDQPQHF. The CDR3, as DNA: TGTGCCAGTAGTGTGGACAGAGATCAGCCCCAGCATTTT.